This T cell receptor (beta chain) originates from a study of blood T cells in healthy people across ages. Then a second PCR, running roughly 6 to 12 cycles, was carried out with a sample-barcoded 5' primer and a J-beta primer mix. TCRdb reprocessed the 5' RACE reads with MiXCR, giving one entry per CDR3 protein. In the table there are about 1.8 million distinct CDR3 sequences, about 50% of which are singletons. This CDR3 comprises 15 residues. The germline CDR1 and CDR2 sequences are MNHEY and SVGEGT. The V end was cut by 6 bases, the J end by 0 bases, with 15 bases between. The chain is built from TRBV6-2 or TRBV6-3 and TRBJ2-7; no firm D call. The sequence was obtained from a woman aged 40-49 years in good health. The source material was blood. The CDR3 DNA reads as TGTGCCAGCAGGTCTCGGACCTTTAGCTCCTACGAGCAGTACTTC. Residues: CASRSRTFSSYEQYF.